Only a few counts were recorded for the clone carrying this T cell receptor (beta chain). This entry belongs to a study of T cells after somatic rescue of genetic block. Repertoires were generated with immunoSEQ multiplex PCR, while TCRdb's copy carries only in-frame clones and drops some. This sample has tens of thousands of clones; approximately 91% occur once, and the top ten carry approximately 2.7%. Sequencing used peripheral blood mononuclear cells (PBMCs). The origin of this receptor is a man under 40.

The CDR3 is CAWSGVGTGNTEAFF. The CDR3 nucleotides are TGTGCCTGGAGTGGCGTCGGGACAGGGAACACTGAAGCTTTCTTT. This chain links TRBV30 with TRBJ1-1; 8 bases are shared with TRBD1. Germline trimming cut 1 base from V and 1 base from J; bases unmatched to any gene: 5. The CDR3 consists of 15 residues. Germline lookup yields CDR1 GTSNPN and CDR2 SVGIG (reference sequence).